Following are 7 T cell receptor beta chains from one sample sequenced in a study of CD8 T cells in ankylosing spondylitis. Study results and limitations: A motif in TCR beta, a set of under ten highly homologous variants, appeared characteristic of ankylosing spondylitis blood.

One entry per CDR3 protein, called by TCRdb with MiXCR from the 5' RACE reads. This sample has over 450,000 distinct CDR3 sequences, with roughly 13% found just once. Antigen specificity for these receptors is unknown. Material for sequencing was blood, either unsorted or a sorted T cell fraction (not recorded which). Receptors originate from a male donor with ankylosing spondylitis.

A remark on this clonotype: The junction differs from germline at one of its ends, possibly a read error. V usage is TRBV4-1 and J usage is TRBJ1-2; no clear D gene. This CDR3 has 8 residues. The V gene's germline CDR1 is MGHRA and CDR2 YSYEKL. The CDR3 DNA reads as TGCGCCAGCAGCCCAAGAGCTTTC. Amino acid sequence: CASSPRAF.

This clonotype was counted at least ten times. The chain recombines TRBV3-1 with TRBJ2-1; 7 nucleotides match TRBD2. The ends lost 5 bases at V and 6 bases at J; junction bases unmatched: 7. Germline assignment: CDR1 LGHDT and CDR2 YNNKEL (reference sequence). This CDR3 region has 14 residues. In DNA, the CDR3 is TGTGCCAGCAGCTGGGCACTAGCGTCCAATGAGCAGTTCTTC. Amino acids: CASSWALASNEQFF.

This chain's CDR3 is CASSPGLAVTDTQYF. CDR3 DNA: TGTGCCAGCAGCCCGGGACTAGCGGTCACAGATACGCAGTATTTT. The rearrangement links TRBV7-2 to TRBJ2-3; 11 nucleotides line up with TRBD2. In germline, CDR1 is SGHTA, CDR2 FQGNSA. This CDR3 spans 15 amino acids. The junction had 3 bases not matched to a gene; V was cut back by 5 bases and J by 2 bases.

This clonotype was counted at least ten times. This chain uses TRBV11-1 with TRBJ2-5; 10 positions match TRBD2. The CDR3 has 19 residues. CDR1 is SGHAT and CDR2 is FQDESV in the germline V gene (reference sequence). After removal of 5 bases from V and 4 bases from J, the junction contained 19 bases not matched to a gene. The CDR3 nucleotides read TGTGCCAGCAGCCCCAGCCGACTAGCGGGTGTCGAGGGGAGAGAGACCCAGTACTTC. This encodes CASSPSRLAGVEGRETQYF. The full variable domain, completed using reference TRBV11-1 and TRBJ2-5, is EAEVAQSPRYKITEKSQAVAFWCDPISGHATLYWYRQILGQGPELLVQFQDESVVDDSQLPKDRFSAERLKGVDSTLKIQPAELGDSAMYLCASSPSRLAGVEGRETQYFGPGTRLLVL.

Many counts were recorded for this clonotype. V and J are TRBV5-1 and TRBJ2-5; D possibly corresponds to TRBD2 (5 bases). The CDR3 covers 11 residues. The V and J ends lost 5 bases and 3 bases respectively, with 5 bases between them. CDR1 is SGHRS, CDR2 YFSETQ, per germline. This chain's CDR3 is CASREEETQYF. CDR3 sequence (DNA): TGCGCCAGCAGGGAGGAAGAGACCCAGTACTTC. Drawing the rest from reference TRBV5-1 and TRBJ2-5, the complete variable domain is KAGVTQTPRYLIKTRGQQVTLSCSPISGHRSVSWYQQTPGQGLQFLFEYFSETQRNKGNFPGRFSGRQFSNSRSEMNVSTLELGDSALYLCASREEETQYFGPGTRLLVL.

The chain combines TRBV6-1 with TRBJ1-5, with D hard to call. V shed 1 base and J shed 6 bases, with 16 bases lying between them. The CDR3 consists of 16 residues. The germline V gene encodes CDR1 MNHNS and CDR2 SASEGT. CDR3 nucleotide sequence: TGTGCCAGCAGTGAAGTCGGGTTAACGGCCTCTCAGCCCCAGCATTTT. It is translated as CASSEVGLTASQPQHF.

J is TRBJ2-2 and V is TRBV6-1, with D uncertain. This CDR3 contains 13 residues. Germline V gene lookup returns CDR1 MNHNS and CDR2 SASEGT. V lost 10 bases to trimming and J lost 1 base, with 10 bases between them. Here the CDR3 reads CAITDGNTGELFF. In nucleotides, the CDR3 is TGTGCCATTACGGACGGGAACACCGGGGAGCTGTTTTTT.